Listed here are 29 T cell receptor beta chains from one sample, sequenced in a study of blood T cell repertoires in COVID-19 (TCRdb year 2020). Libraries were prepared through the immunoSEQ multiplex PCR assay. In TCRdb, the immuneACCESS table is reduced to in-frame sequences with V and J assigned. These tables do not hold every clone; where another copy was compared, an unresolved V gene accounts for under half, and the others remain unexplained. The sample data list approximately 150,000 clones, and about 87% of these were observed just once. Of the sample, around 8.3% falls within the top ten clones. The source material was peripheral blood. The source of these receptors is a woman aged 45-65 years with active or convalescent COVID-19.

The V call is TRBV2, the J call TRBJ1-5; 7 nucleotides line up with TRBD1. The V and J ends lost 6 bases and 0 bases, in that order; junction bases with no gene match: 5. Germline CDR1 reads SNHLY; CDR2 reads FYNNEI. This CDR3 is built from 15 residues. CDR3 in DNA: TGTGCCAGCAGGAGGGGACAGTTTAGCAATCAGCCCCAGCATTTT. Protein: CASRRGQFSNQPQHF. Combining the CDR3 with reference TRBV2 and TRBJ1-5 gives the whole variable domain EPEVTQTPSHQVTQMGQEVILRCVPISNHLYFYWYRQILGQKVEFLVSFYNNEISEKSEIFDDQFSVERPDGSNFTLKIRSTKLEDSAMYFCASRRGQFSNQPQHFGDGTRLSIL.

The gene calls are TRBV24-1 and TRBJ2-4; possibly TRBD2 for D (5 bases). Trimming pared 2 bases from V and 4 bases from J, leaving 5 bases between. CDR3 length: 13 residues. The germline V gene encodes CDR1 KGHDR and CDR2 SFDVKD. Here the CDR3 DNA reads TGTGCCACCAGTGATTCGGGAAAAAACATTCAGTACTTC. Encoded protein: CATSDSGKNIQYF.

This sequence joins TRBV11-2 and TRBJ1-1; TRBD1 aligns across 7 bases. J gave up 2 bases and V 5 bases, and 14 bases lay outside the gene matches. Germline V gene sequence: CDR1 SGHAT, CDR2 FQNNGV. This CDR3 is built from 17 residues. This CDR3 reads CASSRGGAGGINTEAFF. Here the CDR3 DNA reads TGTGCCAGCAGCCGAGGGGGCGCGGGTGGGATAAACACTGAAGCTTTCTTT.

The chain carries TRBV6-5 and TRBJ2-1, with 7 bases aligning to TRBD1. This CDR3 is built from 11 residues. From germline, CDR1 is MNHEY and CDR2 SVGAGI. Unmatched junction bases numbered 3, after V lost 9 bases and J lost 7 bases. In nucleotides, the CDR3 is TGTGCCAGTGGGACAGCGAATGAGCAGTTCTTC. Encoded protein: CASGTANEQFF.

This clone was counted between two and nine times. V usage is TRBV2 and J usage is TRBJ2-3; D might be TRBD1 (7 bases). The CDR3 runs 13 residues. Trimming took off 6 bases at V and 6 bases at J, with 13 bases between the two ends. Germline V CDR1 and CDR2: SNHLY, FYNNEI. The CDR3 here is CASSTGAGDTQYF. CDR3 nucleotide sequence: TGTGCCAGCAGCACAGGGGCGGGGGATACGCAGTATTTT.

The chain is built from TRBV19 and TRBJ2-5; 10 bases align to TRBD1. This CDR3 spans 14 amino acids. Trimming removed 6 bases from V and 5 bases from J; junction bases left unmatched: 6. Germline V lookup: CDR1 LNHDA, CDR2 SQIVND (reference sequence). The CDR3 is CASRGQGSWETQYF. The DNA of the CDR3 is TGTGCCAGTAGGGGACAGGGGTCATGGGAGACCCAGTACTTC.

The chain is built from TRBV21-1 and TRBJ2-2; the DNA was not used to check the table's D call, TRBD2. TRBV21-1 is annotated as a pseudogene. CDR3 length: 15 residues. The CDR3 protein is CASSEGGFYTGELFF. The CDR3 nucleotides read TGTGCCAGCAGCGAAGGCGGCTTCTACACCGGGGAGCTGTTTTTT.

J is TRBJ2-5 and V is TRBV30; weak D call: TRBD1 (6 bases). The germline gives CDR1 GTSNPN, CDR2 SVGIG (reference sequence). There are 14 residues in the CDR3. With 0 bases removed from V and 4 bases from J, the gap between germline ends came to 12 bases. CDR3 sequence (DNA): TGTGCCTGGAGTGTACTTGGGGGCCCAGAGACCCAGTACTTC. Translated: CAWSVLGGPETQYF.

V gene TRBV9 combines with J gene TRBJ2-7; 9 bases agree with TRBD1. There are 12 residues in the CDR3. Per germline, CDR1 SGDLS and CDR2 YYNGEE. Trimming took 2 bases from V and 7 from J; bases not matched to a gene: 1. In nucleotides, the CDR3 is TGTGCCAGCAGCGTCGACAGGGGGGAGCAGTACTTC. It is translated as CASSVDRGEQYF.

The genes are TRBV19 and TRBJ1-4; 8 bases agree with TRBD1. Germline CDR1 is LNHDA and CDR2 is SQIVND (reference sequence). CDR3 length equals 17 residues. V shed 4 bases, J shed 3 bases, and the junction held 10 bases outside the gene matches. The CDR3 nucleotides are TGTGCCAGTAGTACAAAACATCAGGGGGCTGCTAATGAAAAACTGTTTTTT. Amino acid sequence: CASSTKHQGAANEKLFF.

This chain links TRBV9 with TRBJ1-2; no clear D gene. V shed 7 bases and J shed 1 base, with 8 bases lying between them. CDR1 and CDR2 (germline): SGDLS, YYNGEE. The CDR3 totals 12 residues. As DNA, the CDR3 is TGTGCCAGCTATACAGTTAACTATGGCTACACCTTC. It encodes CASYTVNYGYTF.

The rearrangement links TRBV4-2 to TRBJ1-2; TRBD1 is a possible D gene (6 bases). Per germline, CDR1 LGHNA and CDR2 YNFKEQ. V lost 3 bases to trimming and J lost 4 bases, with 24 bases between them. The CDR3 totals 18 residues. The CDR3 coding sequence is TGTGCCAGCAGCCACTCCTTAAATACAGGGAAGTTGGCCTATGGCTACACCTTC. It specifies CASSHSLNTGKLAYGYTF.

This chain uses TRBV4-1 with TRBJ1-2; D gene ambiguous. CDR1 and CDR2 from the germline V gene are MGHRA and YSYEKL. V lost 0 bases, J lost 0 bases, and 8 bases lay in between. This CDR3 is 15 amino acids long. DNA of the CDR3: TGCGCCAGCAGCCAAGACCCGACTGCTAACTATGGCTACACCTTC. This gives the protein CASSQDPTANYGYTF.

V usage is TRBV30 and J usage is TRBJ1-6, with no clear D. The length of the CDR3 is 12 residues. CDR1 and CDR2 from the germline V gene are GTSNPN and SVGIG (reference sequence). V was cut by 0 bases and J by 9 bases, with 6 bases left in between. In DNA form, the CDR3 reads TGTGCCTGGAGTGTACTCCGTTCACCCCTCCACTTT. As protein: CAWSVLRSPLHF.

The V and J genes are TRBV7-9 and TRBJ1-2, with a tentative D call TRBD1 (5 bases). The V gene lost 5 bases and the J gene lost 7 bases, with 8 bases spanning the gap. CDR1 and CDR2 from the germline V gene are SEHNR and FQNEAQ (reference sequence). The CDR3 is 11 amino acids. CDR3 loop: CASSPGSGYTF. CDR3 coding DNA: TGTGCCAGCAGCCCAGGGTCTGGCTACACCTTC.

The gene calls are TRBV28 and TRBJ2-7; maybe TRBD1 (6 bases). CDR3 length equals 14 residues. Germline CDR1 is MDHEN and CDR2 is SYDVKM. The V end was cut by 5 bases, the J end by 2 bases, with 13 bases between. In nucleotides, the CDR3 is TGTGCCAGCAGTGAATACAGGGACACCTACGAGCAGTACTTC. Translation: CASSEYRDTYEQYF.

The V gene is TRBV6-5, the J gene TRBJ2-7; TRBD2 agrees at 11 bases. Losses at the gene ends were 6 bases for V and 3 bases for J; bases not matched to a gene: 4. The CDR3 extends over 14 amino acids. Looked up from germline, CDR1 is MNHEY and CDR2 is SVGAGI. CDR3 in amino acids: CASSPGTSGYEQYF. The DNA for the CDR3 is TGTGCCAGCAGCCCCGGGACTAGCGGCTACGAGCAGTACTTC.

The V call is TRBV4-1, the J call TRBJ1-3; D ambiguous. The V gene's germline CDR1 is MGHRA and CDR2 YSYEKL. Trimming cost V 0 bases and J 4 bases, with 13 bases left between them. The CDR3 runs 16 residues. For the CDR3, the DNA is TGCGCCAGCAGCCAAGAGGTTGAGTTTAGAGGAAACACCATATATTTT. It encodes CASSQEVEFRGNTIYF.

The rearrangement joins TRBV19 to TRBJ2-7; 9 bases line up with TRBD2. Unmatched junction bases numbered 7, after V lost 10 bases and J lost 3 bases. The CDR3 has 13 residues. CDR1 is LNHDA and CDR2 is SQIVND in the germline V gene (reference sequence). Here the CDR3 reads CATVLREGYEQYF. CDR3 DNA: TGTGCCACCGTCTTGCGGGAGGGCTACGAGCAGTACTTC. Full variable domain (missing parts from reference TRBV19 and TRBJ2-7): DGGITQSPKYLFRKEGQNVTLSCEQNLNHDAMYWYRQDPGQGLRLIYYSQIVNDFQKGDIAEGYSVSREKKESFPLTVTSAQKNPTAFYLCATVLREGYEQYFGPGTRLTVT.

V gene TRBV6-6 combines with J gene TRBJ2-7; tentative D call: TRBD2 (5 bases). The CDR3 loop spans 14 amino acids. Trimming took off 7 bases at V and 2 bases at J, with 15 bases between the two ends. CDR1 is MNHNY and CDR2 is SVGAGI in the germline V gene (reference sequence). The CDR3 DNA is TGTGCCAGCACCTCCTCGGAGGATCCCTACGAGCAGTACTTC. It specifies CASTSSEDPYEQYF.

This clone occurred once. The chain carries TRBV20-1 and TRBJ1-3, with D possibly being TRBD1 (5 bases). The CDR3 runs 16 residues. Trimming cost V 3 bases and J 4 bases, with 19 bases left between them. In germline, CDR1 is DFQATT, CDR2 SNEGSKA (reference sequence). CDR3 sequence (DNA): TGCAGTGCTAGTTCGGGGGACGGGAGTCGCGGAAACACCATATATTTT. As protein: CSASSGDGSRGNTIYF.

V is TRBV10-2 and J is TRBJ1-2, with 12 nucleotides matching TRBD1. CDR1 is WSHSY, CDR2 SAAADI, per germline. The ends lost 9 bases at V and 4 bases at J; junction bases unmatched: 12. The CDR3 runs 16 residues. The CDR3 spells CASTPGQGAKGYGYTF. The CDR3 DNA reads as TGCGCCAGTACGCCGGGACAGGGGGCTAAAGGCTATGGCTACACCTTC.

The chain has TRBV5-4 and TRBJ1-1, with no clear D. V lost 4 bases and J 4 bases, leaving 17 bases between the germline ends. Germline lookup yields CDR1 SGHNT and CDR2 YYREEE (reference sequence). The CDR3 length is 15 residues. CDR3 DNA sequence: TGTGCCAGCAGCCTCTTAGAGGCCATGGGCACTGAAGCTTTCTTT. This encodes CASSLLEAMGTEAFF.

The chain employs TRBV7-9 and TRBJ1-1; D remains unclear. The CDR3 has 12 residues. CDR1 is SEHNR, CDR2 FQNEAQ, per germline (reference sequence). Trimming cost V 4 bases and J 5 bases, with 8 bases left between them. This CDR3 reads CASSSWETEAFF. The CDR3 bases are TGTGCCAGCAGCTCCTGGGAGACTGAAGCTTTCTTT.

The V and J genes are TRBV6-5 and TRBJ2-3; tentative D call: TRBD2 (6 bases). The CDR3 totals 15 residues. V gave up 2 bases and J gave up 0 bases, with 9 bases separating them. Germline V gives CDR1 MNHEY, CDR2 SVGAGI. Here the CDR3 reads CASSYAGSSTDTQYF. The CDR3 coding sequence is TGTGCCAGCAGTTACGCGGGGTCTAGCACAGATACGCAGTATTTT.

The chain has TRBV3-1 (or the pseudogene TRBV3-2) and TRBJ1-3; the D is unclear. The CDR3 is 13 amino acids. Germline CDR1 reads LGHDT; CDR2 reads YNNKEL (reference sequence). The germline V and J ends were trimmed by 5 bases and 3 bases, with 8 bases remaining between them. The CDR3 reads CASSSGVGNTIYF. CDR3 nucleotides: TGTGCCAGCAGCAGCGGGGTTGGAAACACCATATATTTT.

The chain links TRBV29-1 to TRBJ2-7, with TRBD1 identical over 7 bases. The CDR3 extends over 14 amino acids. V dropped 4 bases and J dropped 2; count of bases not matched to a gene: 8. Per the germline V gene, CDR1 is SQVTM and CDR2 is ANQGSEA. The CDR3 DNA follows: TGCAGCGTTGTACCCGGGACAGAGGCCTACGAGCAGTACTTC. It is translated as CSVVPGTEAYEQYF.

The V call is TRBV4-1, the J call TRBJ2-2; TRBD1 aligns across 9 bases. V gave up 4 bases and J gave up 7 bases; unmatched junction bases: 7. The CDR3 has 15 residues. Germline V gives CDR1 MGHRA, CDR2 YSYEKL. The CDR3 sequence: CASSRGQGVGGELFF. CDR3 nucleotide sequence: TGCGCCAGCAGCCGGGGACAGGGTGTCGGCGGGGAGCTGTTTTTT.

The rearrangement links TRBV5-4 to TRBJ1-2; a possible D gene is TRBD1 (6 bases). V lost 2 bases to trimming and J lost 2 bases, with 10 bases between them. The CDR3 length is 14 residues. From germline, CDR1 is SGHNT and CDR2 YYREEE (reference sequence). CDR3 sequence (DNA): TGTGCCAGCAGCTTAGGGACACCCAACTATGGCTACACCTTC. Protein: CASSLGTPNYGYTF.